The 23 T cell receptor beta chains below all came from one sample that was sequenced in a study of blood T cell repertoires in COVID-19. Libraries were prepared by immunoSEQ multiplex PCR; TCRdb keeps only in-frame clonotypes and omits some of them. Here the sample spans roughly 32,000 clones, around 87% being singletons. Input material: peripheral blood. These receptors were obtained from a man aged 55 to 70 with active COVID-19.

This chain uses TRBV4-1 with TRBJ1-1; no clear D. Germline V CDR1 and CDR2: MGHRA, YSYEKL. The CDR3 extends over 16 amino acids. Trimming removed 1 base from V and 1 base from J, with 13 bases in between. CDR3 sequence reads: CASSQARIWKNTEAFF. CDR3 bases: TGCGCCAGCAGCCAAGCTAGGATTTGGAAGAACACTGAAGCTTTCTTT.

This chain joins TRBV12-3 or TRBV12-4 and TRBJ1-4; D unclear. The V gene lost 2 bases and the J gene lost 7 bases, with 2 bases spanning the gap. The CDR3 extends over 11 amino acids. CDR3 region: CASSLLEKLFF. The CDR3 region has the DNA TGTGCCAGCAGTTTACTTGAAAAACTGTTTTTT.

The CDR3 spells CASSGGQNYGYTF. CDR3 sequence (DNA): TGTGCCAGCAGCGGGGGACAGAATTATGGCTACACCTTC. V is TRBV28 and J is TRBJ1-2; 7 bases fit TRBD1. The length of the CDR3 is 13 residues. Trimming took 6 bases from V and 5 from J; bases not matched to a gene: 6. Germline V gene sequence: CDR1 MDHEN, CDR2 SYDVKM.

This chain uses TRBV20-1 with TRBJ2-7; D ambiguous. CDR3 length: 11 residues. Looked up from germline, CDR1 is DFQATT and CDR2 is SNEGSKA (reference sequence). Here the CDR3 reads CSLPDTYEQYF. The CDR3, as DNA: TGCAGCCTCCCAGATACCTACGAGCAGTACTTC.

CDR3 DNA: TGTGCCAGCAGCTTGTCTCCCGGGGAGCTGTTTTTT. Translated: CASSLSPGELFF. The chain uses TRBV5-6 and TRBJ2-2; no clear D gene. V lost 1 base and J 6 bases, leaving 4 bases between the germline ends. Germline V gene sequence: CDR1 SGHDT, CDR2 YYEEEE. This CDR3 contains 12 residues.

This clone has more than one count but fewer than ten. The chain links TRBV4-3 to TRBJ2-7, with unresolved D. Germline assignment: CDR1 LGHNA and CDR2 YSLEER. The V and J ends lost 1 base and 6 bases respectively, with 7 bases between them. The CDR3 contains 12 residues. This CDR3 reads CASSQGPGEQYF. The DNA of the CDR3 is TGCGCCAGCAGCCAAGGTCCAGGCGAGCAGTACTTC.

The sample holds a few counts of this clone. The rearrangement joins TRBV21-1 to TRBJ2-2; the table's D call, TRBD2, was not checked against the DNA. TRBV21-1 is noted as a pseudogene. The CDR3 spans 17 residues. CDR3 DNA sequence: TGTGCCAGCAGCAGGACTAGCGGGGGGTCGAACACCGGGGAGCTGTTTTTT. It yields the protein CASSRTSGGSNTGELFF.

The chain is built from TRBV6-6 and TRBJ2-3; 7 nucleotides match TRBD1. The germline V gene has CDR1 MNHNY and CDR2 SVGAGI (reference sequence). The CDR3 totals 13 residues. V shed 5 bases, J shed 5 bases, and the junction held 4 bases outside the gene matches. The CDR3 reads CASSVTGRDTQYF. CDR3 DNA: TGTGCCAGCAGTGTGACAGGGAGAGATACGCAGTATTTT.

V and J are TRBV6-4 and TRBJ1-5; 7 bases agree with TRBD1. V gave up 6 bases and J gave up 5 bases; unmatched junction bases: 10. Germline assignment: CDR1 MRHNA and CDR2 SNTAGT. The CDR3 extends over 15 amino acids. The CDR3 DNA follows: TGTGCCAGCAGCATAACAGGGGAGTCCCATCAGCCCCAGCATTTT. Its protein product is CASSITGESHQPQHF.

Note on this clone: No DNA is shown, since the ends of the CDR3 on it are uncertain; the CDR3 is the one TCRdb lists. This chain joins TRBV25-1 and TRBJ1-1. The CDR3 numbers 16 amino acids, ends counted. CDR1 and CDR2 from the germline V gene are MGHDK and SYGVNS. CDR3 residues: CASSSSRGVWDTEAFF.

The chain links TRBV9 to TRBJ2-3; the match to TRBD1 covers 8 bases. Trimming cost V 5 bases and J 6 bases; bases outside gene matches: 8. Germline CDR1 and CDR2: SGDLS and YYNGEE. The CDR3 covers 14 residues. CDR3 nucleotide sequence: TGTGCCAGCAGTTGGACAGGGCTTGGGGATACGCAGTATTTT. Its protein is CASSWTGLGDTQYF.

This clone was detected once. The rearrangement uses TRBV7-9 and TRBJ1-2; maybe TRBD1 (5 bases). V lost 7 bases, J lost 4 bases, and 16 bases lay in between. This CDR3 region has 14 residues. CDR1 is SEHNR, CDR2 FQNEAQ, per germline (reference sequence). CDR3 protein: CASTEDSLLYGYTF. As DNA, the CDR3 is TGTGCCAGCACCGAAGACAGTCTACTCTATGGCTACACCTTC. The complete variable domain, with remaining parts taken from reference TRBV7-9 and TRBJ1-2, reads DTGVSQNPRHKITKRGQNVTFRCDPISEHNRLYWYRQTLGQGPEFLTYFQNEAQLEKSRLLSDRFSAERPKGSFSTLEIQRTEQGDSAMYLCASTEDSLLYGYTFGSGTRLTVV.

V is TRBV30 and J is TRBJ1-5; no clear D. Trimming cost V 1 base and J 11 bases, with 15 bases left between them. Germline V gene sequence: CDR1 GTSNPN, CDR2 SVGIG (reference sequence). This CDR3 is built from 13 residues. CDR3 protein: CAWSEVIAGTQHF. CDR3 bases: TGTGCCTGGAGTGAAGTAATAGCGGGGACCCAGCATTTT.

The chain carries TRBV7-3 and TRBJ2-7; D is possibly TRBD2 (6 bases). This CDR3 contains 15 residues. Trimming stripped 5 bases from V and 3 bases from J, with 17 bases between. Germline V CDR1 and CDR2: SGHTA, FQGTGA. The CDR3 region is CASSVSSEIYYEQYF. The CDR3 DNA is TGTGCCAGCAGCGTATCTAGCGAGATCTACTACGAGCAGTACTTC.

The chain combines TRBV6-1 with TRBJ2-7; D might be TRBD1 (6 bases). The CDR3 is made up of 14 amino acids. V was clipped by 3 bases and J by 3 bases, with 12 bases between them. Germline assignment: CDR1 MNHNS and CDR2 SASEGT. The CDR3 protein is CASSDVDSHYEQYF. In DNA, the CDR3 is TGTGCCAGCAGTGATGTGGACAGCCACTACGAGCAGTACTTC.

This clone has just one count. The chain has TRBV7-9 and TRBJ2-1; tentatively, D is TRBD1 (6 bases). V lost 5 bases to trimming and J lost 7 bases, with 21 bases between them. CDR3 length: 16 amino acids. In germline, CDR1 is SEHNR, CDR2 FQNEAQ (reference sequence). CDR3 coding DNA: TGTGCCAGCAGCCCCCGCCCGGGGCCCCAGGGGAATGAGCAGTTCTTC. Protein: CASSPRPGPQGNEQFF. The whole variable domain, filled in from reference TRBV7-9 and TRBJ2-1, reads DTGVSQNPRHKITKRGQNVTFRCDPISEHNRLYWYRQTLGQGPEFLTYFQNEAQLEKSRLLSDRFSAERPKGSFSTLEIQRTEQGDSAMYLCASSPRPGPQGNEQFFGPGTRLTVL.

This clone has a single count. The chain couples TRBV4-3 to TRBJ2-7; the D gene is possibly TRBD1 (6 bases). Germline CDR1 LGHNA, CDR2 YSLEER. Trimming removed 0 bases from V and 0 bases from J, with 15 bases in between. This CDR3 comprises 17 residues. The CDR3 loop is CASSQERVGDNSYEQYF. CDR3 coding DNA: TGCGCCAGCAGCCAAGAGCGGGTCGGGGACAACTCCTACGAGCAGTACTTC.

To note about this clone: The junction departs from germline at one end; a sequencing error may be responsible. The chain has TRBV5-4 and TRBJ1-2; a weak D match, TRBD1 (6 bases). The CDR3 is made up of 15 amino acids. Germline CDR1 SGHNT, CDR2 YYREEE (reference sequence). Here the CDR3 reads CTSRLGTPGGYGYTF. The CDR3 region has the DNA TGTACCAGCAGGCTCGGGACACCGGGCGGCTATGGCTACACCTTC.

The table lists this clone with a count of one. The chain links TRBV5-1 to TRBJ1-1; D is unresolved. V was pared by 2 bases and J by 5 bases, with 13 bases between. From germline, CDR1 is SGHRS and CDR2 YFSETQ. This CDR3 spans 14 amino acids. The CDR3 DNA reads as TGCGCCAGCAGCTTCGCTTCCGGGAGGACTGAAGCTTTCTTT. Residues: CASSFASGRTEAFF.

The CDR3 bases are TGCGCCAGCAGCTCCGACCCCAGGACTAGCGGGATGGTCCCCGGGGAGCTGTTTTTT. Translated: CASSSDPRTSGMVPGELFF. This rearrangement joins TRBV5-1 to TRBJ2-2, with 12 nucleotides matching TRBD2. Trimming removed 3 bases from V and 6 bases from J; junction bases left unmatched: 15. This CDR3 is built from 19 residues. CDR1 and CDR2 from the germline V gene are SGHRS and YFSETQ.

This chain links TRBV24-1 with TRBJ1-1; 7 nucleotides agree with TRBD1. CDR1 and CDR2 (germline): KGHDR, SFDVKD. The CDR3 consists of 12 residues. Trimming at V came to 3 bases and at J to 10 bases, leaving 4 bases not matched to a gene. CDR3 region: CATSDETGRAFF. For the CDR3, the DNA is TGTGCCACCAGTGATGAGACAGGGAGAGCTTTCTTT.

The chain combines TRBV5-4 with TRBJ1-2, with D perhaps matching TRBD1 (6 bases). Trimming took 0 bases from V and 3 from J, leaving 12 bases between them. This CDR3 region has 15 residues. The germline V gene has CDR1 SGHNT and CDR2 YYREEE (reference sequence). CDR3 sequence: CASSLAQGEDYGYTF. In DNA form, the CDR3 reads TGTGCCAGCAGCTTGGCACAGGGAGAAGACTATGGCTACACCTTC.

V gene TRBV14 combines with J gene TRBJ2-3; D is unclear. This CDR3 has 14 amino acids. V dropped 3 bases and J dropped 0 bases, with 7 bases sitting between them. Germline assignment: CDR1 SGHDN and CDR2 FVKESK. The CDR3 loop reads CASSQRQSTDTQYF. CDR3 bases: TGTGCCAGCAGCCAGCGGCAGAGCACAGATACGCAGTATTTT.